These 8 T cell receptor beta chains were sequenced from one sample in a study of PD-1 blockade in mismatch repair-deficient tumors. Profiling relied on immunoSEQ multiplex PCR, and the TCRdb table lists in-frame clones only, not all of them. This sample yields just under 80,000 clones, of which 80% to 90% are seen a single time; 5% to 7% belongs to the top ten. The sequences come from peripheral blood, collected 44 weeks after starting pembrolizumab. These receptors all stem from an adult with mismatch repair-deficient cancer.

The chain links TRBV5-8 to TRBJ1-4; TRBD1 is a possible D gene (5 bases). The CDR3 contains 15 residues. V was clipped by 5 bases and J by 3 bases, with 14 bases between them. Germline V lookup: CDR1 SGHTS, CDR2 YDEGEE. The CDR3 region is CASSTSLGANEKLFF. The CDR3 DNA is TGTGCCAGCAGTACTTCCCTGGGGGCTAATGAAAAACTGTTTTTT.

In DNA form, the CDR3 reads TGTGCCAGCAGTTACTCGAGCCAAGACAAGTCTCAGTTCTTC. This sequence encodes CASSYSSQDKSQFF. The V and J genes are TRBV6-5 and TRBJ2-1; D gene ambiguous. Germline values: CDR1 MNHEY, CDR2 SVGAGI. The ends were cut back, 0 bases at V and 13 bases at J, with 16 bases in the middle. CDR3 length: 14 residues.

The rearrangement uses TRBV12-2 and TRBJ2-1; the table names TRBD1, a call not compared with the DNA. TRBV12-2 is classified as a pseudogene. The CDR3 consists of 16 residues. CDR3 sequence (DNA): TGTGCAAGTCGCACGACAGGGCTGAGCTCCTACAATGAGCAGTTCTTC. It is translated as CASRTTGLSSYNEQFF.

The rearrangement joins TRBV9 to TRBJ1-5, with D perhaps TRBD1 (5 bases). Between the trimmed V and J ends, which lost 3 bases and 3 bases, there was a span of 13 bases. The CDR3 extends over 15 amino acids. Germline CDR1 SGDLS, CDR2 YYNGEE. The CDR3 loop reads CASSARDGFNQPQHF. The CDR3 DNA follows: TGTGCCAGCAGCGCGCGGGACGGGTTCAATCAGCCCCAGCATTTT.

The chain has TRBV4-3 and TRBJ2-3, with TRBD2 matching 10 bases. V was clipped by 0 bases and J by 4 bases; unmatched bases: 13. CDR1 is LGHNA, CDR2 YSLEER, per germline. This CDR3 is 19 amino acids long. DNA of the CDR3: TGCGCCAGCAGCCAAGATTTAACCCCCCTAGCGGGAGAGGCAGATACGCAGTATTTT. Protein product: CASSQDLTPLAGEADTQYF.

This chain uses TRBV7-8 with TRBJ1-1; a possible D gene is TRBD1 (5 bases). The V and J ends lost 5 bases and 12 bases respectively, with 19 bases between them. CDR3 length: 13 amino acids. The germline V gene encodes CDR1 SGHVS and CDR2 FQNEAQ. The CDR3 coding sequence is TGTGCCAGCAGCCCGGGGAGGGGCGTAGCGTCTTTCTTT. It specifies CASSPGRGVASFF.

The chain couples TRBV10-3 to TRBJ2-7; TRBD2 agrees at 10 bases. The CDR3 sequence is 13 residues long. V lost 5 bases, J lost 5 bases, and 3 bases stayed unmatched. The germline CDR1 and CDR2 sequences are ENHRY and SYGVKD. The CDR3 spells CAISTGLADEQYF. The DNA of the CDR3 is TGTGCCATCAGTACCGGACTAGCGGACGAGCAGTACTTC.

This clone occurred a few times. The junction differs from germline at one of its ends, possibly a read error. The chain has TRBV7-7 and TRBJ2-2; TRBD2 agrees at 11 bases. The germline CDR1 and CDR2 sequences are SSHAT and FNYEAQ (reference sequence). This CDR3 region has 15 residues. The CDR3 sequence is CASSPRTSGTGELFF. CDR3 nucleotide sequence: TGTGCTAGCAGCCCCAGGACTAGCGGGACCGGGGAGCTGTTTTTT.